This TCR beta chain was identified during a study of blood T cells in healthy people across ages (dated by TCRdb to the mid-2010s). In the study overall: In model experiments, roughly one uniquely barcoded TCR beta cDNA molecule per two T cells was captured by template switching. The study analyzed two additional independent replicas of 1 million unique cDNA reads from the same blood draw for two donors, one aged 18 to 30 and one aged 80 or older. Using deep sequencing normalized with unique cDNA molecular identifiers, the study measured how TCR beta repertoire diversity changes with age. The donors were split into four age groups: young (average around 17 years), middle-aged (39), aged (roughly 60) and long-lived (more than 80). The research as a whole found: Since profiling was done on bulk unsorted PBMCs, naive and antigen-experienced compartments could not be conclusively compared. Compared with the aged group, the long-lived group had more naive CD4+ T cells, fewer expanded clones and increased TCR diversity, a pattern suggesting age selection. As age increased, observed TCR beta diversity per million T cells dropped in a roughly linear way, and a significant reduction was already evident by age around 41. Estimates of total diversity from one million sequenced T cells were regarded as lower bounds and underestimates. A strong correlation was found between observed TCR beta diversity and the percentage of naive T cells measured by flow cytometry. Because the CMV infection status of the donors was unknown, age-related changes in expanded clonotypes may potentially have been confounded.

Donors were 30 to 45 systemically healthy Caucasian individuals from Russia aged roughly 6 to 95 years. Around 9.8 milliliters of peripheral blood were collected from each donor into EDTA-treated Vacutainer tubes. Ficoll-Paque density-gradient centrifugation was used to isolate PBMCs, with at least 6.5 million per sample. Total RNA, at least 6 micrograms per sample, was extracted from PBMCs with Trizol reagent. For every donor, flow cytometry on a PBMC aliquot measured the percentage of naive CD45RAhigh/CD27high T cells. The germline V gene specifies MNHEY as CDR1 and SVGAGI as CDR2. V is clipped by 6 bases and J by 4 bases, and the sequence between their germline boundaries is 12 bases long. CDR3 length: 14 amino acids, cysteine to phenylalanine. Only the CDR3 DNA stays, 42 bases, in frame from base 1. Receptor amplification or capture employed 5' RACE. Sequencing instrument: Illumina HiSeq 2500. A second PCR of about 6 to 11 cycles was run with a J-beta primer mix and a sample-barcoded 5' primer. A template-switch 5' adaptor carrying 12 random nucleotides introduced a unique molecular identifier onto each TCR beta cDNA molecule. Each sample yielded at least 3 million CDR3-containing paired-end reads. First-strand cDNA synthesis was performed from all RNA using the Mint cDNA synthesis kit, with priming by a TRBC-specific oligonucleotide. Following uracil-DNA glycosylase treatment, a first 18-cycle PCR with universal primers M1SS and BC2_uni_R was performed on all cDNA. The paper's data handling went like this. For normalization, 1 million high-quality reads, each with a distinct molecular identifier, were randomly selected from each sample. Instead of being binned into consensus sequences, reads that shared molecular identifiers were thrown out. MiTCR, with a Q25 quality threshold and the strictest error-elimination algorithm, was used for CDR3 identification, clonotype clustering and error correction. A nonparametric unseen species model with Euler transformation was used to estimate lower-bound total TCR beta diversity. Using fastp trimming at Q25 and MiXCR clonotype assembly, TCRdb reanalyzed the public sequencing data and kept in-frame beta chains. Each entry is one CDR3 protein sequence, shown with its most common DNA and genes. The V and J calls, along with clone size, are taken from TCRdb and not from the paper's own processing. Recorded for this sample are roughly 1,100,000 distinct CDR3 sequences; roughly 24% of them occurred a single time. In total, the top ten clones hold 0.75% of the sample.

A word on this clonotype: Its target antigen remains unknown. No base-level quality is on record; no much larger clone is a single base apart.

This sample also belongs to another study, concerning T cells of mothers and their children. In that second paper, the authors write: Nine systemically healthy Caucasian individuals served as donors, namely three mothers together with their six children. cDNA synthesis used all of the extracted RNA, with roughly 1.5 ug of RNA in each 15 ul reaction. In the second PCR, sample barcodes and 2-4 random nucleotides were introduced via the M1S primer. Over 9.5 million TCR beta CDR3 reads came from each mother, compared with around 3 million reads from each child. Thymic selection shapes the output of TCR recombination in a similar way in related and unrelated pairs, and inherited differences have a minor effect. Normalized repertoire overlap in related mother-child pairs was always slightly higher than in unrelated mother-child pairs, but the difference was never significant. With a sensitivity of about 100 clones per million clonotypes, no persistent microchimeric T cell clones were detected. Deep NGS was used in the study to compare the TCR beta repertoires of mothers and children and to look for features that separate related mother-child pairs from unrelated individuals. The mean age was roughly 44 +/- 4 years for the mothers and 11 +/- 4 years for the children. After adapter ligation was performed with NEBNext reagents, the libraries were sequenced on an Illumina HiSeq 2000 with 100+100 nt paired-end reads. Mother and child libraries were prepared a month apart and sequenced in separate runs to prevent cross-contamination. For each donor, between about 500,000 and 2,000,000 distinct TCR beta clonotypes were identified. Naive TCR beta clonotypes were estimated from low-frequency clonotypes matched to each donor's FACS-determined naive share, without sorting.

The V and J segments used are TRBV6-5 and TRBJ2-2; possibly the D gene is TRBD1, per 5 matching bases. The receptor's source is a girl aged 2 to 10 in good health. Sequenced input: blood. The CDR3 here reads CASRSGPGTGELFF. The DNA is TGTGCCAGCAGATCAGGGCCAGGCACCGGGGAGCTGTTTTTT.